Listed below are T cell receptor beta chains from one sample, sequenced in a study of blood T cells in healthy people across ages. TCRdb re-derived calls from the 5' RACE reads in MiXCR, one entry per CDR3 protein. The table has some 640,000 distinct CDR3 sequences, approximately 30% seen once. Sequenced sample: blood. These receptors all come from a woman of 80 years or more in good health. Each CDR3 is given with its conserved first and last residue. A D gene is named only where the DNA matches it firmly. Clone size is shown for a subset of rows, as once, few, many or a class of expanded clone.

>13|.|TRBJ2-5|TRBV20-1|.
TGCAGTGCTCAGGGATGGGGGGAGAAGACCCAGTACTTC
CSAQGWGEKTQYF
>13|.|TRBJ1-1|TRBV6-5|.
TGTGCCAGCAGTTACGTAAGGGACACTGAAGCTTTCTTT
CASSYVRDTEAFF
>14|many|TRBJ2-5|TRBV9|.
TGTGCCAGCAGCGTAGGGTTACAGCAAGAGACCCAGTACTTC
CASSVGLQQETQYF
>16|many|TRBJ2-1|TRBV7-2|TRBD1
TGTGCCAGCACCCCGACTCAGGGGGCCTACGCGGGTGAGCAGTTCTTC
CASTPTQGAYAGEQFF
>15|many|TRBJ1-2|TRBV5-1|TRBD1
TGCGCCAGCAGCCCGACAGGGATGAAGGACTATGGCTACACCTTC
CASSPTGMKDYGYTF
>15|few|TRBJ1-6|TRBV27|.
TGTGCCAGCAGTTTCGGTCAGGTTTGGGGTTCACCCCTCCACTTT
CASSFGQVWGSPLHF
>16|many|TRBJ2-4|TRBV20-1|TRBD1
TGCAGTGCCCCATCGAAGGGACAGGGGACCAAAAACATTCAGTACTTC
CSAPSKGQGTKNIQYF
>14|.|TRBJ1-1|TRBV5-1|.
TGCGCCAGCAGCTTCGGGCAGACGAACGCTGAAGCTTTCTTT
CASSFGQTNAEAFF
>16|many|TRBJ2-3|TRBV10-3|TRBD1
TGTGCCATCAGTAGCCCGGGACAGGGGAGATCGGATACGCAGTATTTT
CAISSPGQGRSDTQYF
>15|many|TRBJ2-1|TRBV7-2|TRBD2
TGTGCCAGCAGACTAGCGGGGGGGTCCTACAATGAGCAGTTCTTC
CASRLAGGSYNEQFF
>17|many|TRBJ2-5|TRBV4-2|.
TGTGCCAGCAGCCAAGAGTGGGGGGCAGGAGGGCAAGAGACCCAGTACTTC
CASSQEWGAGGQETQYF
>15|.|TRBJ1-5|TRBV12-3/TRBV12-4|.
TGTGCCAGCGGTCGACAGGCAAATAGCAATCAGCCCCAGCATTTT
CASGRQANSNQPQHF
>14|few|TRBJ1-2|TRBV20-1|.
TGCAGTGCTAGGCCTATGGAGGTCCACTATGGCTACACCTTC
CSARPMEVHYGYTF
>14|few|TRBJ2-5|TRBV3-1|.
TGTGCCAGCAGCCAAGGCCTTAAACAAGAGTCCCAGTACTTC
CASSQGLKQESQYF
>13|many|TRBJ1-2|TRBV9|.
TGTGCCAGCAGCGTAGGTAGGGGTACAGGCTACACCTTC
CASSVGRGTGYTF
>14|few|TRBJ1-6|TRBV6-1|.
TGTGCCAGCAGGATGGGGGTTGTTAATTCACCCCTCCACTTT
CASRMGVVNSPLHF
>14|.|TRBJ1-1|TRBV5-1|TRBD1
TGCGCCAGCAGCTGGGGGACAGGGAGAACTGAAGCTTTCTTT
CASSWGTGRTEAFF
>16|many|TRBJ1-4|TRBV7-9|TRBD1
TGTGCCAGCAGCTCCGGAACAGGGGGAATTAATGAAAAACTGTTTTTT
CASSSGTGGINEKLFF
>16|.|TRBJ2-2|TRBV28|.
TGTGCCAGCAGAGGTCCGGACAGTTTGAACACCGGGGAGCTGTTTTTT
CASRGPDSLNTGELFF
>14|.|TRBJ1-2|TRBV30|.
TGTGCCTGGAGCCCTCTCGACAGTAACTATGGCTACACCTTC
CAWSPLDSNYGYTF
>15|.|TRBJ2-1|TRBV7-2|.
TGTGCCAGCAGCTTAGAAAGGAACTCCTACAATGAGCAGTTCTTC
CASSLERNSYNEQFF
>13|.|TRBJ2-3|TRBV19|.
TGTGCCAGTAGTATGAGCAGGGCGGATACGCAGTATTTT
CASSMSRADTQYF
>18|few|TRBJ2-3|TRBV19|TRBD2
TGTGCCAGTAGTGGGGCCCCCCCCGGCGGGGGGTCCACAGATACGCAGTATTTT
CASSGAPPGGGSTDTQYF
>16|few|TRBJ2-2|TRBV6-5|.
TGTGCCAGCAGGCGCCGTAGGCAGCCGAACACCGGGGAGCTGTTTTTT
CASRRRRQPNTGELFF
>14|.|TRBJ1-1|TRBV27|TRBD1
TGTGCCAGCAGTTTATTGAGGCAGGGGGCTGAAGCTTTCTTT
CASSLLRQGAEAFF
>15|.|TRBJ2-7|TRBV28|.
TGTGCCAGCCAACTAGTAGGGGGGTTTGACGGCGAGCAGTACTTC
CASQLVGGFDGEQYF
>15|few|TRBJ2-5|TRBV5-1|.
TGCGCCAGCAGCTTGGGTATCTTCTACCAAGAGACCCAGTACTTC
CASSLGIFYQETQYF
>14|few|TRBJ1-1|TRBV5-1|TRBD1
TGCGCCAGCAGCCTACAGGGGGAGGTGACTGAAGCTTTCTTT
CASSLQGEVTEAFF
>14|.|TRBJ2-5|TRBV4-1|.
TGCGCCAGCAGCCAAGATCAACAGAAAGAGACCCAGTACTTC
CASSQDQQKETQYF
>10|many|TRBJ1-2|TRBV30|.
TGTGCCTTCGGCAGGTTTGACTACACCTTC
CAFGRFDYTF
>15|many|TRBJ2-1|TRBV11-1|TRBD1
TGTGCCAGCAGCTTAGCCGGGACAGGGGTTCATGAGCAGTTCTTC
CASSLAGTGVHEQFF
>14|many|TRBJ2-7|TRBV7-2|.
TGTGCCAGCAGTCCCGGCCGGGTTTCCTACGAGCAGTACTTC
CASSPGRVSYEQYF
>14|many|TRBJ1-2|TRBV5-1|.
TGCGCCAGCAGCTTGGTTCCGGGGACCTATGGCTACACCTTC
CASSLVPGTYGYTF
>16|many|TRBJ1-5|TRBV19|.
TGTGCCAGTAGTCCTGACAGCATCGATAGCAATCAGCCCCAGCATTTT
CASSPDSIDSNQPQHF
>16|few|TRBJ2-1|TRBV6-5|.
TGTGCCAGCAGATCCTGGGGGGAGAGCTCCTACAATGAGCAGTTCTTC
CASRSWGESSYNEQFF
>13|few|TRBJ2-2|TRBV20-1|.
TGCAGTGCCCGGACGGGGAACACCGGGGAGCTGTTTTTT
CSARTGNTGELFF
>13|.|TRBJ1-1|TRBV20-1|.
TGCAGTGCCGGCGGTGGGGGCCTAACTGAAGCTTTCTTT
CSAGGGGLTEAFF
>16|many|TRBJ2-3|TRBV7-9|.
TGTGCCAGCAGCTTGAACCCGGGACTGAGCACAGATACGCAGTATTTT
CASSLNPGLSTDTQYF
>14|many|TRBJ2-7|TRBV7-9|.
TGTGCCAGCAGCTTCCGGACAGAATCCTACGAGCAGTACTTC
CASSFRTESYEQYF
>17|many|TRBJ1-6|TRBV5-1|TRBD1
TGCGCCAGCAGCTTGGTTACGGGACAGGGGCTTAATTCACCCCTCCACTTT
CASSLVTGQGLNSPLHF
>15|few|TRBJ2-2|TRBV7-2|.
TGTGCCAGCAGCTTTACAGGAACGAACACCGGGGAGCTGTTTTTT
CASSFTGTNTGELFF
>14|.|TRBJ1-1|TRBV7-6|.
TGTGCCAGCAGCTTCAGGGCAGGGGCGGGAGAAGCTTTCTTT
CASSFRAGAGEAFF
>16|many|TRBJ2-5|TRBV7-9|TRBD1
TGTGCCAGCAGCTTAACGGGACAGGAAAGGCAAGAGACCCAGTACTTC
CASSLTGQERQETQYF
>14|many|TRBJ2-1|TRBV6-6|TRBD2
TGTGCCAGCCGCGGGGGGGTAACCTACAATGAGCAGTTCTTC
CASRGGVTYNEQFF
>14|many|TRBJ2-2|TRBV20-1|TRBD1
TGCAGTGCACCCGGGACAGGGGGCCCCGGGGAGCTGTTTTTT
CSAPGTGGPGELFF
>14|.|TRBJ2-7|TRBV29-1|.
TGCAGCGGGATGGGCAGAAGCTCCTACAATGAGCAGTACTTC
CSGMGRSSYNEQYF
>15|.|TRBJ1-5|TRBV19|TRBD1
TGTGCCAGTAGTAACCGGGACAGACAAGATCAGCCCCAGCATTTT
CASSNRDRQDQPQHF
>12|many|TRBJ2-5|TRBV29-1|.
TGCAGCGTTGTAAGAGGGTCAGAGACCCAGTACTTC
CSVVRGSETQYF
>15|once|TRBJ2-3|TRBV7-2|TRBD2
TGTGCCAGCAGCTTCATCCTAGCGGGGGGGCATACGCAGTATTTT
CASSFILAGGHTQYF
>15|many|TRBJ2-7|TRBV5-4|.
TGTGCCAGCACCTGGGGTGTTGAGGGTCGCTACGAGCAGTACTTC
CASTWGVEGRYEQYF
>15|.|TRBJ1-6|TRBV6-1|.
TGTGCCAGCAGTGAAGCAACAGGGAGAAATCCACCCCTCCACTTT
CASSEATGRNPPLHF
>14|many|TRBJ1-2|TRBV5-1|.
TGCGCCAGCAGTAAAGAGGGCGTAAACTATGGCTACACCTTC
CASSKEGVNYGYTF